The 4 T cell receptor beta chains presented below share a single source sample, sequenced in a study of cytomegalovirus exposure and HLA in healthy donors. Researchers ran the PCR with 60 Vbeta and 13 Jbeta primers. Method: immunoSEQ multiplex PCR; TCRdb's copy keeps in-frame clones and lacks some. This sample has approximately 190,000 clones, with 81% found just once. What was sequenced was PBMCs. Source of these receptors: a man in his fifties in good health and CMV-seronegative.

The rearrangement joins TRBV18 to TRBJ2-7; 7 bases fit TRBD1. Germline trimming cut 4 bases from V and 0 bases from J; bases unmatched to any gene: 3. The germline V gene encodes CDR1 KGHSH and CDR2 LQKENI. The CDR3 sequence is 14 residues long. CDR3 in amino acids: CASSLGQSSYEQYF. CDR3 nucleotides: TGTGCCAGCTCACTGGGACAGAGCTCCTACGAGCAGTACTTC.

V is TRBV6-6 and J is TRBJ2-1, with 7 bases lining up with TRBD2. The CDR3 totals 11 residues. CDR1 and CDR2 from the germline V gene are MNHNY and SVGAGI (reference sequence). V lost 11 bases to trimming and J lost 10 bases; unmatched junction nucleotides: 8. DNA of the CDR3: TGTGCCGTAGGCGGGGGATACGAGCAGTTCTTC. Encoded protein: CAVGGGYEQFF.

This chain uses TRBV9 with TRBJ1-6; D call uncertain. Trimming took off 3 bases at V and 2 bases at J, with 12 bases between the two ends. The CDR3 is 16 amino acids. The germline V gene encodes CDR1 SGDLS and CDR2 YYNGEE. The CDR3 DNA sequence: TGTGCCAGCAGCGAGAGTTACGCCGCCTATAATTCACCCCTCCACTTT. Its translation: CASSESYAAYNSPLHF.

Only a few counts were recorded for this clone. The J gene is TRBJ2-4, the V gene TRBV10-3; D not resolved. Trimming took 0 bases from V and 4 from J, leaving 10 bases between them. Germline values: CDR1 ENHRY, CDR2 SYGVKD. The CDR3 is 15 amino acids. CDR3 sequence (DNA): TGTGCCATCAGTGAGTCGATATATGAGAAAAACATTCAGTACTTC. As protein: CAISESIYEKNIQYF.